The present entry profiles one T cell receptor beta chain with its context. Its antigen remains unidentified. Sequencing used immunoSEQ multiplex PCR; TCRdb keeps in-frame clones, though not all of them. The data show about 120,000 clones, 93% seen once. This sample was taken from a study of T cell responses to AZD1222 COVID-19 vaccine. Study-level background: Whether given at about 4 or about 12 weeks, second doses were pooled. Study outcomes and limitations: Vaccination with two AZD1222 doses was followed by a rise in Spike-specific TCR breadth and depth. Baseline seropositivity occurred in only a handful of AZD1222 recipients.

V lost 5 bases and J lost 3; bases outside the gene matches: 0. Germline CDR1 WNHNN, CDR2 SYGVQD (reference sequence). The CDR3 loop spans 13 amino acids. The TCR originated in an adult in good health. The source was peripheral blood, collected on day 0 of AZD1222 vaccination. This rearrangement joins TRBV10-1 to TRBJ2-3; 9 bases align to TRBD2. The CDR3 region is CASSSGRTDTQYF. The CDR3 DNA sequence: TGCGCCAGCAGTAGCGGGAGGACAGATACGCAGTATTTT.